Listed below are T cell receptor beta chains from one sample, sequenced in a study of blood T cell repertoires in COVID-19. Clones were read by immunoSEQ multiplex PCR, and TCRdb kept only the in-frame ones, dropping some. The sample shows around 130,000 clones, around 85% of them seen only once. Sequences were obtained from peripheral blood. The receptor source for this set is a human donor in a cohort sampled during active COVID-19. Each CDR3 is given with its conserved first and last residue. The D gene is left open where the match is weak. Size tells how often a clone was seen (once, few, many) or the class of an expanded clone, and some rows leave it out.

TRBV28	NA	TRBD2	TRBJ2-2	TGTGCCAGCACCCAAGCGGGGGCGAACACCGGGGAGCTGTTTTTT	CASTQAGANTGELFF
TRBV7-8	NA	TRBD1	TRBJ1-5	TGTGCCAGCAGCTCAGACAGGGGGTTCAATCAGCCCCAGCATTTT	CASSSDRGFNQPQHF
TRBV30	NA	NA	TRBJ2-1	TGTGCCTGGAACATTAACAATGAGCAGTTCTTC	CAWNINNEQFF
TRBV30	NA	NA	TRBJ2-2	TGTGCCTGGAGTGTACTAGAGGGGGGGGGCGGGGAGCTGTTTTTT	CAWSVLEGGGGELFF
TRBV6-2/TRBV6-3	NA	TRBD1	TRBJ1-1	TGTGCCAGCAGTAACCGGGACAGGGGGCTGAACACTGAAGCTTTCTTT	CASSNRDRGLNTEAFF
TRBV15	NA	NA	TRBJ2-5	TGTGCCACCAGCAGAGACCGAGCGGGTCAGACCCAGTACTTC	CATSRDRAGQTQYF
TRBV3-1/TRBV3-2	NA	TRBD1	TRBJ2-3	TGTGCCAGCAGTTTCGCCCCGGGACAGCGACACTTCGTTCCAGATACGCAGTATTTT	CASSFAPGQRHFVPDTQYF
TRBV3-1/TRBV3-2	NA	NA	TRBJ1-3	TGTGCCAGCAGCTCAGGGGCTTCCTCTGGAAACACCATATATTTT	CASSSGASSGNTIYF
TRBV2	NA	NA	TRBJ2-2	TGTGCCAGCAGGGACAGCGAAGGCGGGGAGCTGTTTTTT	CASRDSEGGELFF
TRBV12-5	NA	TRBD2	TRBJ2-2	TGTGCTAGTGGTTTGGCTAGACTAGCGGGAGGGAAAGCCGGGGAGCTGTTTTTT	CASGLARLAGGKAGELFF
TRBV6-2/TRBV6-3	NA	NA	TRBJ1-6	TGTGCCAGCAGCCTACGAGACAGGATGAATTCACCCCTCCACTTT	CASSLRDRMNSPLHF
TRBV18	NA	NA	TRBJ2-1	TGTGCCAGCTCACCAAGTCGGTTATTTCAGGTCATTACCCGTGGGCAGTTCTTC	CASSPSRLFQVITRGQFF
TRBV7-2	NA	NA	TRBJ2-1	TGTGCCAGCAGCACGGACTACCTGGGTGAGCAGTTCTTC	CASSTDYLGEQFF
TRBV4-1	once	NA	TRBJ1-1	TGCGCCAGCAGCCAAGCGCCCAGGGTGGAGAACACTGAAGCTTTCTTT	CASSQAPRVENTEAFF
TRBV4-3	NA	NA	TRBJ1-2	TGCGCCAGCAGCCGAGGGACAAAGGGGGACTATGGCTACACCTTC	CASSRGTKGDYGYTF
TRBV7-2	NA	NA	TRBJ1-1	TGTGCCAGCAGCTGGGGGGACGTAAACACTGAAGCTTTCTTT	CASSWGDVNTEAFF
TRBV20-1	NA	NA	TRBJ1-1	TGCAGTGCTAGTCCGGGGGGCACTGAAGCTTTCTTT	CSASPGGTEAFF
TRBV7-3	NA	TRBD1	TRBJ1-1	TGTGCCAGCAGCCTCAGACAGGGCGGCGAAGCTTTCTTT	CASSLRQGGEAFF
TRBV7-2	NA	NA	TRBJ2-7	TGTGCCAGCAGACTCCCGGAGGGGCCTTTCCCCTACGAGCAGTACTTC	CASRLPEGPFPYEQYF
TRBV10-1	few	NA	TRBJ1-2	TGCGCCAGCAATTACCCACTAAGACGTGGCTACACCTTC	CASNYPLRRGYTF